Listed below are T cell receptor beta chains from one sample, sequenced in a study of cytomegalovirus exposure and HLA in healthy donors. Generated by immunoSEQ multiplex PCR, the TCRdb table keeps only in-frame clones and is missing some. Found here are more than 130,000 clones, about three quarters of them singletons; the top ten hold approximately 15%. What was sequenced was PBMCs. Receptors originate from a human donor in good health. CDR3s include the opening cysteine and the closing phenylalanine or tryptophan. Each record gives: V gene, clone size, D gene, J gene, CDR3 protein, CDR3 DNA. D genes are given only for firm matches. Only some rows state a clone size, as once, few, many or a class for expanded clones.

TRBV6-6	.	.	TRBJ2-2	CASSLGTSHNTGELFF	TGTGCCAGCAGCCTAGGGACATCTCATAACACCGGGGAGCTGTTTTTT
TRBV4-1	.	TRBD2	TRBJ2-3	CASSQPVEAGGPTDTQYF	TGCGCCAGCAGCCAACCGGTTGAGGCGGGAGGGCCCACAGATACGCAGTATTTT
TRBV6-4	.	.	TRBJ1-1	CVRGSGFHTEAFF	TGTGTAAGGGGTTCCGGATTTCACACTGAAGCTTTCTTT
TRBV27	few	.	TRBJ1-2	CASSFGPGGGYGYTF	.
TRBV4-2	.	.	TRBJ2-3	CASSQFEESADTQYF	TGTGCCAGCAGCCAATTCGAGGAGTCGGCAGATACGCAGTATTTT
TRBV11-1	few	TRBD1	TRBJ2-7	CASSGRDSSYEQYF	TGTGCCAGCAGCGGCCGGGACAGTTCCTACGAGCAGTACTTC
TRBV7-9	once	TRBD1	TRBJ1-1	CASSSGQGDTEAFF	TGTGCCAGCAGCTCGGGACAGGGGGACACTGAAGCTTTCTTT
TRBV29-1	.	TRBD2	TRBJ2-5	CSVDGSGRAQETQYF	TGCAGCGTTGATGGTAGCGGGAGGGCCCAGGAGACCCAGTACTTC
TRBV5-6	.	.	TRBJ1-2	CASSLVRAWSGYTF	TGTGCCAGCAGCTTGGTCAGGGCGTGGAGTGGCTACACCTTC
TRBV4-1	.	.	TRBJ2-7	CASSQRTGTEQYF	TGCGCCAGCAGTCAGCGCACAGGGACCGAGCAGTACTTC
TRBV27	.	TRBD1	TRBJ1-6	CASSLFTGGNSPLHF	TGTGCCAGCAGTTTATTTACAGGGGGAAATTCACCCCTCCACTTT
TRBV6-1	.	TRBD2	TRBJ2-2	CASSGLAGNTGELFF	TGTGCCAGCAGTGGACTAGCCGGGAACACCGGGGAGCTGTTTTTT
TRBV7-8	.	TRBD1	TRBJ2-2	CASSPGQGAGTGELFF	TGTGCCAGCAGCCCGGGACAGGGGGCTGGCACCGGGGAGCTGTTTTTT
TRBV5-1	.	.	TRBJ1-4	CASSLEDTNSEKLFF	TGCGCCAGCAGCTTGGAGGACACTAACAGCGAAAAACTGTTTTTT
TRBV6-1	.	TRBD2	TRBJ2-7	CASSEVLAGETYPYEQYF	TGTGCCAGCAGTGAAGTACTAGCGGGGGAAACTTACCCCTACGAGCAGTACTTC